Listed here are 3 T cell receptor beta chains from one sample, sequenced in a study of beta chain features in type 1 diabetes. Whole-study results and caveats: All four CD4+ subsets from Type 1 diabetes patients carried moderately but significantly shorter TCRB CDR3s.

The sequenced template was cDNA made from the entire isolated RNA. Produced via immunoSEQ multiplex PCR; TCRdb's table is partial and in-frame only. The sample gives about 150,000 clones, approximately 10% of which show up once; under 0.55% is in the top ten. Their antigens are not known. Sequencing was performed on central memory CD4+ T cells from blood. The source is a young man with type 1 diabetes.

The sample holds many counts of this clone. V usage is TRBV4-3 and J usage is TRBJ1-1; D uncertain. This CDR3 has 13 residues. Trimming took 0 bases from V and 6 from J, leaving 8 bases between them. CDR1 LGHNA and CDR2 YSLEER come from the germline V gene. In nucleotides, the CDR3 is TGCGCCAGCAGCCAAGACCATCGGGCTGAAGCTTTCTTT. Translated, it gives CASSQDHRAEAFF.

This clone was detected a few times. CDR3 residues: CASSLTRQGNTEAFF. CDR3 DNA sequence: TGTGCCAGCTCTCTCACTCGGCAGGGGAATACTGAAGCTTTCTTT. The chain links TRBV18 to TRBJ1-1; perhaps TRBD1 as D (6 bases). The CDR3 length is 15 residues. Per the germline V gene, CDR1 is KGHSH and CDR2 is LQKENI. Trimming cost V 6 bases and J 5 bases, with 19 bases left between them.

The chain is built from TRBV11-3 and TRBJ2-3; 11 bases match TRBD2. Germline CDR1 reads SGHNT; CDR2 reads YENEEA. This CDR3 is 15 amino acids long. With V trimmed by 4 bases and J by 1 base, 1 base remained unmatched. The CDR3 DNA sequence: TGTGCCAGCAGCTGGGGACTAGCGGGCACAGATACGCAGTATTTT. Translated, it gives CASSWGLAGTDTQYF.